This is a list of T cell receptor beta chains from one sample in a study of cytomegalovirus exposure and HLA in healthy donors. Sequenced by immunoSEQ multiplex PCR; TCRdb stores in-frame clones only, minus some. Counted here are approximately 210,000 clones, around 86% occurring once; the ten biggest clones make up 1% to 1.5%. Sequences were obtained from PBMCs. All receptors derive from a man aged 30-40 years in good health and CMV-seronegative. Each CDR3 is given without its conserved first and last residue. Fields, in order: J gene, V gene, CDR3 protein.

j_gene: TRBJ2-3; v_gene: TRBV7-7; CDR3aa: ASSPQGQSTDTQY
j_gene: TRBJ2-1; v_gene: TRBV7-9; CDR3aa: SSRTNSYNEQF
j_gene: TRBJ1-6; v_gene: TRBV19; CDR3aa: ASSTGDSSNSPLH
j_gene: TRBJ2-1; v_gene: TRBV11-1; CDR3aa: ASSLGRGGNEQF
j_gene: TRBJ2-1; v_gene: TRBV6-4; CDR3aa: ASSEIMGLAGGNEQF
j_gene: TRBJ2-2; v_gene: TRBV4-3; CDR3aa: ASSHPGQNTGELF
j_gene: TRBJ1-6; v_gene: TRBV11-2; CDR3aa: ASSRGTGGDSPLH
j_gene: TRBJ2-7; v_gene: TRBV7-9; CDR3aa: SSSLATYEQY
j_gene: TRBJ1-4; v_gene: TRBV7-8; CDR3aa: ASSLVAGLGPNEKLF
j_gene: TRBJ2-4; v_gene: TRBV5-4; CDR3aa: ASSFDLAKNIQY